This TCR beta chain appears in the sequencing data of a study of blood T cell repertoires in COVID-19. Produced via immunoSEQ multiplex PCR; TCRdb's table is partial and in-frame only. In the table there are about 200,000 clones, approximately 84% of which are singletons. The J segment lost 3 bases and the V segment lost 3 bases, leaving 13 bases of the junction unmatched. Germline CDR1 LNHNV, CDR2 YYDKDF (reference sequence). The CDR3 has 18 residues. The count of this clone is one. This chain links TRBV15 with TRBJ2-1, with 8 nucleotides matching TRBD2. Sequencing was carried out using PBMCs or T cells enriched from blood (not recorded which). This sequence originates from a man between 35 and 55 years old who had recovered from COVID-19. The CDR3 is CATSRDQLFSGVYNEQFF. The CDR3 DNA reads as TGTGCCACCAGCAGGGATCAATTATTTAGCGGGGTCTACAATGAGCAGTTCTTC.